The table lists the clone carrying this TCR beta chain with a few counts. What it recognizes is unknown. Treatment specified: roughly 10-day PBMC culture with coronavirus spike peptide pools or control peptides (ViraFEST assay). This record comes from a study of vaccination and CD4 T cells after COVID-19. At the level of the study: Cells were stimulated with overlapping spike peptide pools from SARS-CoV-2, HCoV-NL63, HCoV-OC43 and HCoV-229E. Cultures serving as controls received a peptide pool (CEFX or HIV-1 Nef) or no peptide.

Oncomine TCR Beta short-read sequencing was applied to DNA from cultured CD4+ T cells. MiXCR, run by TCRdb on the PCR reads, gives a single entry per CDR3 protein. The data hold 11,000 to 15,000 distinct CDR3 sequences, with roughly 34% observed a single time. This receptor was taken from a human donor with COVID-19. The sample comprised cultured CD4+ T cells from blood.

CDR3 loop: CATSRLVASSSEQYF. CDR3 coding DNA: TGTGCCACCAGCAGACTCGTGGCTAGCTCTTCCGAGCAGTACTTC. The V gene is TRBV15, the J gene TRBJ2-7; maybe TRBD2 (5 bases). CDR1 is LNHNV, CDR2 YYDKDF, per germline (reference sequence). Trimming stripped 2 bases from V and 6 bases from J, with 17 bases between. The CDR3 length is 15 residues.